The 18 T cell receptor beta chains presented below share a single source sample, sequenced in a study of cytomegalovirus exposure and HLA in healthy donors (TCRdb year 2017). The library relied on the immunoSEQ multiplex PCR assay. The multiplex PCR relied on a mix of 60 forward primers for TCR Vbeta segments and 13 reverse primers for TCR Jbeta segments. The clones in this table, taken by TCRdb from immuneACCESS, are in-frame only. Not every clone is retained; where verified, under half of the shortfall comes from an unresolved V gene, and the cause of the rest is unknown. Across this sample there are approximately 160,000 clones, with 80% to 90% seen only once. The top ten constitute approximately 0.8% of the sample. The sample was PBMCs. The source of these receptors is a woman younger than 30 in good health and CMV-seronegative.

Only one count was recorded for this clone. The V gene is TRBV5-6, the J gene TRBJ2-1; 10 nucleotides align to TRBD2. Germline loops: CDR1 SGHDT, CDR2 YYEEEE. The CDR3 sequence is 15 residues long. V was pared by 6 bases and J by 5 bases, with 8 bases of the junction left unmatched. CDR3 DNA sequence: TGTGCCAGCACCTCTCTAGCGGGAGTTAACAATGAGCAGTTCTTC. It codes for CASTSLAGVNNEQFF.

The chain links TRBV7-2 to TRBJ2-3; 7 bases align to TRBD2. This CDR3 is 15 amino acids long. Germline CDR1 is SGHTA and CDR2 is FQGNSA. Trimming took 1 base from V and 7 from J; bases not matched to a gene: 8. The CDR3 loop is CASSLERGGSHTQYF. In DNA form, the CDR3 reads TGTGCCAGCAGCTTAGAACGGGGCGGGAGTCATACGCAGTATTTT. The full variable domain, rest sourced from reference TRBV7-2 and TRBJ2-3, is GAGVSQSPSNKVTEKGKDVELRCDPISGHTALYWYRQSLGQGLEFLIYFQGNSAPDKSGLPSDRFSAERTGGSVSTLTIQRTQQEDSAVYLCASSLERGGSHTQYFGPGTRLTVL.

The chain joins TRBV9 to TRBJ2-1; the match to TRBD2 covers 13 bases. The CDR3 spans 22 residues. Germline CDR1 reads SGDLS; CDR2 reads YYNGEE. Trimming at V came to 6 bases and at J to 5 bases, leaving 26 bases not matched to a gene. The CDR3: CASIGDSIPGLAGSEEDNEQFF. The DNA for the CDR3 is TGTGCCAGCATAGGGGACAGCATCCCGGGACTAGCGGGATCTGAAGAGGACAATGAGCAGTTCTTC.

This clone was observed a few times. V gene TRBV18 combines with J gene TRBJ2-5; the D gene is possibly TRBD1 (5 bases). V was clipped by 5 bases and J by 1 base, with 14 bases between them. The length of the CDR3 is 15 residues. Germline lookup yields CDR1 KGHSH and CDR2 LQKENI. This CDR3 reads CASSGQQVLQETQYF. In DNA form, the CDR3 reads TGTGCCAGCTCAGGCCAACAGGTTCTCCAAGAGACCCAGTACTTC.

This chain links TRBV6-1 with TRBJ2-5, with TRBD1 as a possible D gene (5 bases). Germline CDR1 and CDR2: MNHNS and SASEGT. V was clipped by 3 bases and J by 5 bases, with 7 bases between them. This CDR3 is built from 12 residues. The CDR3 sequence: CASSDRVETQYF. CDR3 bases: TGTGCCAGCAGTGACAGGGTGGAGACCCAGTACTTC.

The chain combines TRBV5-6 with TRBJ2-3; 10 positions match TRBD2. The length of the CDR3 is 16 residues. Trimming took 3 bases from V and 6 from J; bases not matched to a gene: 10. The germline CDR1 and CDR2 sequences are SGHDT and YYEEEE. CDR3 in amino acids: CASSWDALAGVDTQYF. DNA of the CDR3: TGTGCCAGCAGCTGGGATGCGCTAGCGGGAGTGGATACGCAGTATTTT.

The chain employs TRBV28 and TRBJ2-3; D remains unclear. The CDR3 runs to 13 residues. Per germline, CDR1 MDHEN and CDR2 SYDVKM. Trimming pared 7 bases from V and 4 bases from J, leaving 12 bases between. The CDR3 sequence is CASKSVFSDTQYF. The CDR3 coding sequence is TGTGCCAGCAAGTCGGTTTTTTCAGATACGCAGTATTTT.

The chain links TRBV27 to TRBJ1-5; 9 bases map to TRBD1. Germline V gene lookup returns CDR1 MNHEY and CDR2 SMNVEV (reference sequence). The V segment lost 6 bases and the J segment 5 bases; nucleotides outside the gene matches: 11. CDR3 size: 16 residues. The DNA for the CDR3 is TGTGCCAGCAGGATTCTCGGGACAGGGTTGCATCAGCCCCAGCATTTT. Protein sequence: CASRILGTGLHQPQHF.

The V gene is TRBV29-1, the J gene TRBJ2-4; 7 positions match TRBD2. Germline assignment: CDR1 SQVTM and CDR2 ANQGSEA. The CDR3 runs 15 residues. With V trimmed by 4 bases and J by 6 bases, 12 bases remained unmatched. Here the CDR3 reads CSVVRLAESSNIQYF. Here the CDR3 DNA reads TGCAGCGTTGTAAGGCTAGCGGAAAGTTCAAACATTCAGTACTTC.

The CDR3 DNA follows: TGTGCCAGCAGCTTGGGCGCCGGGGAGCTGTTTTTT. Translated: CASSLGAGELFF. The V and J genes are TRBV5-6 and TRBJ2-2; the D is unclear. CDR1 and CDR2 from the germline V gene are SGHDT and YYEEEE. V was clipped by 0 bases and J by 6 bases, with 3 bases between them. This CDR3 is built from 12 residues.

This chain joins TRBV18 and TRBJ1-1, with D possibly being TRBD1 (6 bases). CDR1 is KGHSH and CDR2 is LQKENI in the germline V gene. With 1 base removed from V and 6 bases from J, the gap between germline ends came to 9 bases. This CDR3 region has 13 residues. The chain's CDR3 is CASSPRAGAEAFF. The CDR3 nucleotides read TGTGCCAGCTCACCACGAGCAGGGGCTGAAGCTTTCTTT.

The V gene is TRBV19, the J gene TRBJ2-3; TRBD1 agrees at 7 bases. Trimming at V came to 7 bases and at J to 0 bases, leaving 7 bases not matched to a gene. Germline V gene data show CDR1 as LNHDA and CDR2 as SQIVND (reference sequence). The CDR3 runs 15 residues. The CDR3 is CASTNPRGSTDTQYF. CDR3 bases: TGTGCCAGTACAAATCCCAGGGGGAGCACAGATACGCAGTATTTT.

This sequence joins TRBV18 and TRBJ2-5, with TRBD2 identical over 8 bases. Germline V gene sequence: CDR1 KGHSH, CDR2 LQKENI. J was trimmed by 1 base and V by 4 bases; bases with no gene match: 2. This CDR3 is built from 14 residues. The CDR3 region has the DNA TGTGCCAGCTCACTAGCGGGACGCCAAGAGACCCAGTACTTC. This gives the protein CASSLAGRQETQYF. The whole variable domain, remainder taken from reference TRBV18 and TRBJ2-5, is NAGVMQNPRHLVRRRGQEARLRCSPMKGHSHVYWYRQLPEEGLKFMVYLQKENIIDESGMPKERFSAEFPKEGPSILRIQQVVRGDSAAYFCASSLAGRQETQYFGPGTRLLVL.

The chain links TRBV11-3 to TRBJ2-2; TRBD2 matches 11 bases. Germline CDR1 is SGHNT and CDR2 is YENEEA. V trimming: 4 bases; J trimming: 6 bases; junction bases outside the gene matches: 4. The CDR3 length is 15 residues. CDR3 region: CASSYSGRAAGELFF. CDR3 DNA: TGTGCCAGCAGCTATAGCGGGAGGGCCGCCGGGGAGCTGTTTTTT.

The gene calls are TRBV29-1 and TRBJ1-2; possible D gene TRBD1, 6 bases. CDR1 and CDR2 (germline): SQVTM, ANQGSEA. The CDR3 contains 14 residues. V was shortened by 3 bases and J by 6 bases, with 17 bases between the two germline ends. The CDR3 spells CSVEGDTLWDGYTF. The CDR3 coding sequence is TGCAGCGTTGAGGGGGACACCCTCTGGGATGGCTACACCTTC.

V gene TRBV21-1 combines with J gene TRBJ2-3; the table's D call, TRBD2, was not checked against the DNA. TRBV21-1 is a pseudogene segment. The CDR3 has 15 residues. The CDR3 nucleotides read TGTGCCAGCAGCAAAGTGGTTACTAGCAGAGATACGCAGTATTTT. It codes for CASSKVVTSRDTQYF.

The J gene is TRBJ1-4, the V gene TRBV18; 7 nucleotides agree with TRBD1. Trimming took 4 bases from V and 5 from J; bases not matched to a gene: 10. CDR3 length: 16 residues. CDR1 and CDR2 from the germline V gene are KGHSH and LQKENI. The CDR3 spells CASSRTPGQLNEKLFF. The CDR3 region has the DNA TGTGCCAGCTCACGAACCCCGGGACAGCTGAATGAAAAACTGTTTTTT.

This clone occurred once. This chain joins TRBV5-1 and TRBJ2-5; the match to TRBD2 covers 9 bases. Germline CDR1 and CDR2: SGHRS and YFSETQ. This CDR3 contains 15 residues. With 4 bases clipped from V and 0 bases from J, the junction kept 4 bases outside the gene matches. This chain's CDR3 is CASSPSGRNQETQYF. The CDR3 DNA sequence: TGCGCCAGCAGCCCCAGCGGGAGGAACCAAGAGACCCAGTACTTC.